This TCR beta chain was recovered during a study of blood T cell repertoires in COVID-19. This CDR3 is built from 14 residues. Per germline, CDR1 MDHEN and CDR2 SYDVKM. V trimming: 8 bases; J trimming: 8 bases; junction bases outside the gene matches: 12. Authors' data handling: The authors estimated nucleated cell counts from reference gene primer amplification. Assay: immunoSEQ multiplex PCR; the TCRdb copy retains only in-frame clones and omits some. The V and J calls and clone size were taken over from that table, and D and trimming were inferred from the DNA. Of around 72,000 clones in the sample, around four fifths are singletons; the top ten hold approximately 1.9%. This clone was recorded once.

The sample taken for sequencing was peripheral blood. This chain connects TRBV28 to TRBJ2-3, with TRBD2 matching over 8 bases. The sequence came from a woman aged 60-75 years with acute or convalescent COVID-19. CDR3 DNA: TGTGCCAGCTCCTTGGCAGGACTAGCAAGTACGCAGTATTTT. Amino acids: CASSLAGLASTQYF.